The rows below give T cell receptor beta chains drawn from one sample of a study of CD8 T cells in Susac syndrome. Each CDR3 protein gets one entry after TCRdb re-called the immunoSEQ multiplex PCR reads with MiXCR. The sample yields roughly 130,000 distinct CDR3 sequences, 90% to 95% seen once. Source material: CD4+ T cells from PBMCs. These receptors came from a human donor in good health. Both conserved end residues are part of each CDR3. The D gene is left open where the match is weak. Some rows have no size entry. The others give once, few or many, or a class for an expanded clone.

length | D | J | size | V | CDR3 | DNA
15 | - | TRBJ2-4 | - | TRBV11-2 | CASSFRRAGQNIQYF | TGTGCCAGCAGCTTCCGTCGGGCCGGCCAAAACATTCAGTACTTC
14 | - | TRBJ2-3 | - | TRBV13 | CASSRDRSTDTQYF | TGTGCCAGCAGCCGGGACCGGAGCACAGATACGCAGTATTTT
14 | - | TRBJ2-7 | - | TRBV5-6 | CASSPRPYTYEQYF | TGTGCCAGCAGCCCCCGACCGTACACCTACGAGCAGTACTTC
13 | TRBD1 | TRBJ1-5 | - | TRBV30 | CAWGQDSNQPQHF | TGTGCCTGGGGACAGGATAGCAATCAGCCCCAGCATTTT
13 | - | TRBJ2-1 | - | TRBV3-1 | CASSRTVGSEQFF | TGTGCCAGCAGCCGAACGGTGGGTTCAGAGCAGTTCTTC
17 | TRBD2 | TRBJ2-2 | - | TRBV7-9 | CASSLATSGSGGGELFF | TGTGCCAGCAGCTTAGCGACTAGCGGGAGCGGCGGCGGGGAGCTGTTTTTT
11 | - | TRBJ1-1 | once | TRBV20-1 | CSVKGDTEAFF | TGCAGTGTAAAGGGTGACACTGAAGCTTTCTTT
15 | - | TRBJ2-7 | once | TRBV2 | CASSEWGSSSYEQYF | TGTGCCAGCAGTGAGTGGGGTTCTTCATCCTACGAGCAGTACTTC
15 | - | TRBJ1-2 | once | TRBV7-2 | CASSLAALGSDGYTF | TGTGCCAGCAGCTTAGCGGCTCTGGGTTCCGATGGCTACACCTTC
12 | - | TRBJ1-1 | - | TRBV30 | CAGGRQNTEAFF | TGTGCCGGAGGGCGGCAGAACACTGAAGCTTTCTTT
14 | TRBD2 | TRBJ2-1 | - | TRBV2 | CACKGTTNYNEQFF | TGTGCCTGCAAGGGGACTACTAATTACAATGAGCAGTTCTTC
12 | - | TRBJ2-5 | - | TRBV15 | CATSWGWETQYF | TGTGCCACCAGCTGGGGTTGGGAGACCCAGTACTTC
14 | - | TRBJ2-5 | - | TRBV2 | CASSGGISRETQYF | TGTGCCAGCAGTGGGGGGATTTCGCGGGAGACCCAGTACTTC
15 | - | TRBJ2-7 | few | TRBV3-1 | CASSQVSDGPYEQYF | TGTGCCAGCAGCCAGGTGAGCGACGGACCCTACGAGCAGTACTTC
12 | - | TRBJ1-5 | - | TRBV28 | CASSEFGQPQHF | TGTGCCAGCAGTGAATTCGGCCAGCCCCAGCATTTT
17 | TRBD2 | TRBJ2-5 | - | TRBV7-9 | CASSFAGTSGKGETQYF | TGTGCCAGCAGTTTCGCCGGGACTAGCGGGAAAGGGGAGACCCAGTACTTC
12 | - | TRBJ1-2 | - | TRBV6-2/TRBV6-3 | CASRGGVIGYTF | TGTGCCAGCAGGGGAGGTGTGATTGGCTACACCTTC
14 | TRBD2 | TRBJ2-7 | - | TRBV18 | CASSQTSGHYEQYF | TGTGCCAGCTCCCAGACTAGCGGGCACTACGAGCAGTACTTC
14 | - | TRBJ2-2 | - | TRBV24-1 | CATTTGSSTGELFF | TGTGCCACCACAACAGGGAGTTCGACCGGGGAGCTGTTTTTT
15 | TRBD2 | TRBJ2-1 | - | TRBV7-2 | CASSWTSGEYNEQFF | TGTGCCAGCAGTTGGACTAGCGGGGAATACAATGAGCAGTTCTTC
18 | TRBD2 | TRBJ2-1 | - | TRBV5-1 | CASSPGSSGRARYNEQFF | TGCGCCAGCAGCCCGGGGTCTAGCGGGAGGGCCAGATACAATGAGCAGTTCTTC
16 | - | TRBJ1-1 | - | TRBV5-4 | CASSLDYDKANTEAFF | TGTGCCAGCAGCTTGGATTACGACAAAGCGAACACTGAAGCTTTCTTT
15 | - | TRBJ2-7 | - | TRBV4-1 | CASSQGGRGTSEQYF | TGCGCCAGCAGCCAAGGTGGCAGGGGCACATCCGAGCAGTACTTC
11 | TRBD2 | TRBJ2-5 | once | TRBV29-1 | CSVELASTQYF | TGCAGCGTCGAACTAGCGTCGACCCAGTACTTC
11 | - | TRBJ2-4 | - | TRBV2 | CASSESGKQYF | TGTGCCAGCAGTGAGAGCGGAAAGCAGTACTTC
12 | TRBD1 | TRBJ1-2 | - | TRBV2 | CASSIRDSGYTF | TGTGCCAGCAGTATTCGGGACAGCGGCTACACCTTC
12 | - | TRBJ2-1 | - | TRBV5-1 | CASSLDGGEQFF | TGCGCCAGCAGCTTGGATGGGGGTGAGCAGTTCTTC
12 | - | TRBJ2-2 | - | TRBV3-1 | CASSFSGGELFF | TGTGCCAGCAGCTTTAGTGGCGGGGAGCTGTTTTTT
14 | - | TRBJ2-5 | - | TRBV7-2 | CASSRSRGEGTQYF | TGTGCCAGCAGCCGGTCCAGGGGTGAGGGGACCCAGTACTTC
15 | TRBD2 | TRBJ2-7 | - | TRBV5-6 | CASSLWGGPSYEQYF | TGTGCCAGCAGCTTGTGGGGAGGGCCCTCCTACGAGCAGTACTTC
12 | TRBD2 | TRBJ2-7 | - | TRBV29-1 | CSATSGSYEQYF | TGCAGCGCGACTAGCGGGAGTTACGAGCAGTACTTC
13 | TRBD2 | TRBJ2-1 | - | TRBV3-1 | CASSQLAGDEQFF | TGTGCCAGCAGCCAGCTAGCGGGAGATGAGCAGTTCTTC
11 | - | TRBJ1-5 | - | TRBV29-1 | CSVGDGQPQHF | TGCAGCGTCGGTGATGGCCAGCCCCAGCATTTT
15 | - | TRBJ2-1 | once | TRBV15 | CATSREYPLSHEQFF | TGTGCCACCAGCAGAGAATACCCCTTGTCCCATGAGCAGTTCTTC
15 | TRBD2 | TRBJ2-4 | - | TRBV7-2 | CASSSPDSGRNIQYF | TGTGCCAGCAGCTCCCCCGACAGCGGGAGGAACATTCAGTACTTC
14 | TRBD1 | TRBJ2-1 | - | TRBV5-1 | CASSTGGAGNEQFF | TGCGCCAGCAGTACAGGGGGCGCAGGGAATGAGCAGTTCTTC
15 | TRBD2 | TRBJ2-1 | - | TRBV19 | CASSTTSGYANEQFF | TGTGCCAGTAGTACTACTAGCGGGTATGCCAATGAGCAGTTCTTC
12 | - | TRBJ2-1 | - | TRBV9 | CASSVFENEQFF | TGTGCCAGCAGCGTATTTGAGAATGAGCAGTTCTTC
12 | - | TRBJ2-5 | - | TRBV29-1 | CSSMLAGETQYF | TGCAGCTCCATGTTGGCCGGGGAGACCCAGTACTTC
13 | - | TRBJ2-1 | - | TRBV28 | CASVPGGDNEQFF | TGTGCCAGCGTACCAGGCGGAGACAATGAGCAGTTCTTC
15 | - | TRBJ2-7 | - | TRBV3-1 | CASSQEWGGSYEQYF | TGTGCCAGCAGCCAAGAATGGGGAGGCTCCTACGAGCAGTACTTC
14 | TRBD2 | TRBJ2-3 | - | TRBV28 | CASSPAGATDTQYF | TGTGCCTCCTCCCCAGCGGGAGCCACAGATACGCAGTATTTT
14 | - | TRBJ2-5 | - | TRBV5-4 | CASSFGGYQETQYF | TGTGCCAGCAGCTTTGGGGGGTACCAAGAGACCCAGTACTTC
15 | TRBD1 | TRBJ1-1 | - | TRBV27 | CASSLSTGAGTEAFF | TGTGCCAGCAGTTTATCCACAGGGGCGGGCACTGAAGCTTTCTTT
16 | - | TRBJ2-7 | - | TRBV7-9 | CASSPRMGQGSYEQYF | TGTGCCAGCAGCCCTCGAATGGGGCAGGGATCCTACGAGCAGTACTTC
13 | - | TRBJ2-5 | - | TRBV5-6 | CASSPRKGKAQYF | TGTGCCAGCAGCCCTAGGAAGGGGAAGGCCCAGTACTTC
14 | TRBD1 | TRBJ1-5 | - | TRBV6-1 | CASLPGTAHQPQHF | TGTGCCAGTTTGCCCGGGACAGCCCATCAGCCCCAGCATTTT
14 | - | TRBJ2-2 | - | TRBV19 | CASRRSSNTGELFF | TGTGCCAGTAGGCGGTCCTCGAACACCGGGGAGCTGTTTTTT
11 | - | TRBJ1-5 | - | TRBV28 | CASSLYQPQHF | TGTGCCAGCAGTTTATATCAGCCCCAGCATTTT
15 | TRBD1 | TRBJ2-7 | - | TRBV15 | CATSRGGTGIYEQYF | TGTGCCACCAGCAGAGGAGGGACAGGGATCTACGAGCAGTACTTC